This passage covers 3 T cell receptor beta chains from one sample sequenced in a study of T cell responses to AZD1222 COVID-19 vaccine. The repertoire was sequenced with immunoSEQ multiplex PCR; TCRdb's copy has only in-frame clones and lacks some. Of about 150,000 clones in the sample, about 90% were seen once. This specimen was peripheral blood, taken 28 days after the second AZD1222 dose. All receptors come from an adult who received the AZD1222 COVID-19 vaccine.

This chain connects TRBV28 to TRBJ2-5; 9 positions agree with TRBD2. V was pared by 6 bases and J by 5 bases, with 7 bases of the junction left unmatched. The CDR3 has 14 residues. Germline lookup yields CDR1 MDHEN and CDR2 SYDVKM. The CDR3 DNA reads TGTGCCAGCAGGGCCGGGACTAGCTGGGAGACCCAGTACTTC. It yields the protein CASRAGTSWETQYF.

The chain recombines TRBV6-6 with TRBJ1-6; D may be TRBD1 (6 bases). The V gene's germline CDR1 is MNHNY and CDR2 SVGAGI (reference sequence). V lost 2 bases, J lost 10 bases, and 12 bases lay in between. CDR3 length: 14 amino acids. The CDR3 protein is CASSYVQGESPLHF. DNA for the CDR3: TGTGCCAGCAGTTACGTACAGGGTGAATCACCCCTCCACTTT.

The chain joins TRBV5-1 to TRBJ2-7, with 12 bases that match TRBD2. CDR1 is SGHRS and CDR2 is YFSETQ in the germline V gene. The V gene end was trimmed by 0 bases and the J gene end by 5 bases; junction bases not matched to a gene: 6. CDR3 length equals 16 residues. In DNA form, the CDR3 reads TGCGCCAGCAGCTTGGGGATGACTAGCGGGAGAGACGAGCAGTACTTC. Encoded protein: CASSLGMTSGRDEQYF.